The 2 T cell receptor beta chains reported below all come from one sample, sequenced in a study of T-cell memory formation after mild COVID-19. Via MiXCR, TCRdb re-called the 5' RACE reads, giving one row per CDR3 protein. The top ten clones hold approximately 30% of a sample with around 130,000 distinct CDR3 sequences, roughly 13% of them seen once. Sequencing was done on a sample of PBMCs or a T cell subset sorted from them (not recorded which). The receptors originated from an adult woman who had mild COVID-19 (a few samples of this study predate the infection). Cell type and time point are not known.

V and J are TRBV4-3 and TRBJ2-2; 8 positions match TRBD2. The CDR3 is made up of 15 amino acids. Germline V lookup: CDR1 LGHNA, CDR2 YSLEER. V lost 1 base and J lost 4; bases outside the gene matches: 2. The CDR3 nucleotides read TGCGCCAGCAGCCAAGGTAGCGGGACCACCGGGGAGCTGTTTTTT. It specifies CASSQGSGTTGELFF.

V is TRBV4-3 and J is TRBJ2-1; D gene unclear. Germline CDR1 is LGHNA and CDR2 is YSLEER. The germline V and J ends were trimmed by 1 base and 4 bases, with 14 bases remaining between them. CDR3 length: 16 amino acids. CDR3 in amino acids: CASSQGVVSPYNEQFF. The CDR3 coding sequence is TGCGCCAGCAGCCAAGGGGTGGTCTCGCCATACAATGAGCAGTTCTTC.